This T cell receptor (beta chain) derives from a study of OX40 agonist ivuxolimab in advanced cancers. V shed 3 bases and J 5 bases; nucleotides not matched to a gene: 6. CDR1 is SNHLY, CDR2 FYNNEI, per germline. The CDR3 covers 15 residues. The table came from immunoSEQ multiplex PCR; TCRdb's copy has only in-frame clones and leaves some out. The sample contains some 100,000 clones, over 75% of which appear only once. This clone was observed a single time. This TCR was sampled from an adult with an advanced solid tumor such as melanoma, head and neck, liver or kidney cancer. The rearrangement links TRBV2 to TRBJ1-5; 8 bases agree with TRBD1. The source material was CD4+ or CD8+ T cells sorted from blood, sampled in a trial of the OX40 agonist ivuxolimab. Here the CDR3 reads CASSDGQGGHQPQHF. For the CDR3, the DNA is TGTGCCAGCAGTGACGGACAGGGAGGACATCAGCCCCAGCATTTT.